This TCR beta chain appears in the sequencing data of a study of breast tumors, draining lymph nodes, adjacent tissues. The table lists this clonotype with many counts. Antigen specificity is unknown. Study observations and caveats: Tumors had less TCR diversity than lymph nodes, more than nontumor tissue. Luminal-like breast cancer showed significantly higher tumor–nontumor repertoire similarity than basal-like.

V lost 4 bases and J lost 3, with 12 bases in between. Germline lookup yields CDR1 MNHGY and CDR2 SAAAGT. The CDR3 loop spans 14 amino acids. TCRdb called the multiplex PCR reads again in MiXCR, with one record for every CDR3 protein. The sample shows roughly 14,000 distinct CDR3 sequences, roughly 55% of them seen only once. This TCR came from a female donor with breast cancer. Some clones in this sample may be carry-over from other donors' samples. The source material was tumor-adjacent breast tissue. The gene calls are TRBV6-8 and TRBJ2-5; D gene unclear. CDR3: CASSSLLYKETQYF. The CDR3 bases are TGTGCCAGCAGTTCGCTCCTCTATAAAGAGACCCAGTACTTC.